What follows are 15 T cell receptor beta chains derived from one specimen sequenced in a study of response to subunit inactivated influenza vaccine. TCRdb passed the RT-PCR reads through MiXCR, listing each CDR3 protein once. The sample lists roughly 780,000 distinct CDR3 sequences, approximately 17% occurring once. The source was PBMCs from blood, collected around 5 days after vaccination. The source is a man aged 50 to 60 who received an inactivated influenza vaccine.

This clonotype was seen at least ten times. The CDR3 nucleotides read TGTGCCAGCAGCTTTAGTAGATATAGCAATCAGCCCCAGCATTTT. Its translation: CASSFSRYSNQPQHF. The chain recombines TRBV7-2 with TRBJ1-5; the D is unclear. Between the trimmed V and J ends, which lost 3 bases and 0 bases, there was a span of 9 bases. The germline V gene has CDR1 SGHTA and CDR2 FQGNSA. This CDR3 comprises 15 residues. Full variable domain (remainder filled in from reference TRBV7-2 and TRBJ1-5): GAGVSQSPSNKVTEKGKDVELRCDPISGHTALYWYRQSLGQGLEFLIYFQGNSAPDKSGLPSDRFSAERTGGSVSTLTIQRTQQEDSAVYLCASSFSRYSNQPQHFGDGTRLSIL.

Only a few counts were recorded for this clonotype. The chain has TRBV5-6 and TRBJ1-1; D may be TRBD1 (6 bases). The CDR3 has 14 amino acids. V lost 4 bases and J lost 4, with 14 bases in between. Germline CDR1 is SGHDT and CDR2 is YYEEEE. Here the CDR3 reads CASSHPAGATEAFF. In DNA form, the CDR3 reads TGTGCCAGCAGCCATCCTGCAGGGGCCACTGAAGCTTTCTTT.

This chain joins TRBV6-1 and TRBJ2-7, with 9 nucleotides matching TRBD1. After removal of 6 bases from V and 0 bases from J, the junction contained 6 bases not matched to a gene. Germline V CDR1 and CDR2: MNHNS, SASEGT. This CDR3 spans 15 amino acids. The CDR3 here is CASRAGTGSSYEQYF. CDR3 coding DNA: TGTGCCAGCAGGGCCGGGACAGGGAGCTCCTACGAGCAGTACTTC.

The V call is TRBV18, the J call TRBJ1-3; D perhaps matches TRBD1 (5 bases). CDR1 is KGHSH and CDR2 is LQKENI in the germline V gene. The CDR3 spans 16 residues. V was pared by 0 bases and J by 1 base, with 10 bases between. CDR3 region: CASSPPAGVSGNTIYF. CDR3 bases: TGTGCCAGCTCACCACCAGCGGGGGTTTCTGGAAACACCATATATTTT. Full variable domain (missing parts from reference TRBV18 and TRBJ1-3): NAGVMQNPRHLVRRRGQEARLRCSPMKGHSHVYWYRQLPEEGLKFMVYLQKENIIDESGMPKERFSAEFPKEGPSILRIQQVVRGDSAAYFCASSPPAGVSGNTIYFGEGSWLTVV.

This clonotype was counted a few times. V gene TRBV5-1 combines with J gene TRBJ2-7, with TRBD2 matching over 7 bases. Germline CDR1 is SGHRS and CDR2 is YFSETQ. V shed 7 bases and J 4 bases; nucleotides not matched to a gene: 17. The CDR3 consists of 16 residues. Here the CDR3 reads CASFRLGRDYEYEQYF. The DNA of the CDR3 is TGCGCCAGCTTCCGGTTGGGTCGGGACTACGAATACGAGCAGTACTTC.

This clonotype appeared a few times. The chain couples TRBV20-1 to TRBJ2-7, with D tentatively TRBD1 (5 bases). Trimming removed 2 bases from V and 7 bases from J, with 18 bases in between. The CDR3 totals 14 residues. Per germline, CDR1 DFQATT and CDR2 SNEGSKA (reference sequence). The CDR3 is CSARKAGSLSEQYF. The DNA of the CDR3 is TGCAGTGCTAGAAAGGCAGGGTCCCTCTCGGAGCAGTACTTC.

This clonotype came up a few times. The V call is TRBV6-2 or TRBV6-3, the J call TRBJ2-7, with D perhaps TRBD1 or TRBD2 (5 bases each). Germline V CDR1 and CDR2: MNHEY, SVGEGT. V dropped 2 bases and J dropped 1 base, with 12 bases sitting between them. The CDR3 loop spans 15 amino acids. The CDR3 protein is CASSYGRGWSYEQYF. For the CDR3, the DNA is TGTGCCAGCAGTTACGGCCGGGGCTGGTCCTACGAGCAGTACTTC.

Turning to this clonotype: Its ends do not fully match the called genes, so a read error is possible. The chain has TRBV15 and TRBJ1-1, with unresolved D. The CDR3 contains 13 residues. Germline V gene lookup returns CDR1 LNHNV and CDR2 YYDKDF (reference sequence). CDR3 DNA: TGTGCCACCAGCAGAGGGGTGAACGCTGAAGCTTTCTTT. As protein: CATSRGVNAEAFF.

J is TRBJ1-2 and V is TRBV12-3 or TRBV12-4; 7 nucleotides match TRBD1. V gave up 2 bases and J gave up 8 bases; unmatched junction bases: 11. The CDR3 extends over 15 amino acids. The CDR3 DNA is TGTGCCAGCAGTTTAAGTTCAGGGGGGGTACGGGGCTACACCTTC. Translated: CASSLSSGGVRGYTF.

The chain uses TRBV10-2 and TRBJ2-7, with 8 positions matching TRBD1. The CDR3 sequence is 12 residues long. The germline CDR1 and CDR2 sequences are WSHSY and SAAADI. The V segment lost 6 bases and the J segment 6 bases; nucleotides outside the gene matches: 4. The CDR3 region has the DNA TGCGCCAGCAGACAGGGGGTTGCCGAGCAGTACTTC. This translates into CASRQGVAEQYF.

The table lists this clonotype with many counts. CDR3 nucleotides: TGTGCCACCAGTTCCAGTTTTAGCCCAAGTCGCATGAACACTGAAGCTTTCTTT. Amino acid sequence: CATSSSFSPSRMNTEAFF. The chain is built from TRBV15 and TRBJ1-1; D call uncertain. Trimming took off 6 bases at V and 0 bases at J, with 23 bases between the two ends. This CDR3 is 18 amino acids long. CDR1 LNHNV and CDR2 YYDKDF come from the germline V gene (reference sequence). The variable domain in full, completed from reference TRBV15 and TRBJ1-1, reads DAMVIQNPRYQVTQFGKPVTLSCSQTLNHNVMYWYQQKSSQAPKLLFHYYDKDFNNEADTPDNFQSRRPNTSFCFLDIRSPGLGDTAMYLCATSSSFSPSRMNTEAFFGQGTRLTVV.

This clonotype was detected many times. The J gene is TRBJ2-1, the V gene TRBV7-9, with D possibly TRBD2 on 6 matching bases. The ends were cut back, 5 bases at V and 10 bases at J, with 24 bases in the middle. Germline assignment: CDR1 SEHNR and CDR2 FQNEAQ (reference sequence). CDR3 length: 16 residues. CDR3 in DNA: TGTGCCAGCAGCCACGGCGTTGCGGGAACCCTCATCGAGCAGTTCTTC. Protein: CASSHGVAGTLIEQFF.

In its sample, this clonotype was seen many times. This chain links TRBV11-2 with TRBJ2-1, with 13 bases identical to TRBD2. This CDR3 comprises 19 residues. V shed 5 bases and J 0 bases; nucleotides not matched to a gene: 10. CDR1 is SGHAT and CDR2 is FQNNGV in the germline V gene. CDR3 sequence reads: CASSLGLAGALSSYNEQFF. DNA of the CDR3: TGTGCCAGCAGCCTAGGACTAGCGGGGGCCCTAAGCTCCTACAATGAGCAGTTCTTC.

The table lists this clonotype with a few counts. V gene TRBV5-1 combines with J gene TRBJ2-1; tentative D call: TRBD2 (6 bases). The V and J ends lost 3 bases and 4 bases respectively, with 14 bases between them. Germline-derived CDR1 and CDR2 are SGHRS and YFSETQ. The CDR3 loop spans 15 amino acids. The CDR3 region has the DNA TGCGCCAGCAGCTCTCCGGGACTGGGGTACAATGAGCAGTTCTTC. Translated: CASSSPGLGYNEQFF.

Many counts were recorded for this clonotype. J is TRBJ1-2 and V is TRBV6-5, with 9 bases that match TRBD1. This CDR3 spans 16 amino acids. CDR1 and CDR2 from the germline V gene are MNHEY and SVGAGI. Losses at the gene ends were 0 bases for V and 7 bases for J; bases not matched to a gene: 9. CDR3 coding DNA: TGTGCCAGCAGTTACTCGGGGACAGGGCCGACGGGTGGCTACACCTTC. Its translation: CASSYSGTGPTGGYTF.